This T cell receptor (beta chain) comes out of a study of OX40 agonist ivuxolimab in advanced cancers. At the level of the whole study: Ivuxolimab was an agonistic, fully human IgG2 monoclonal antibody directed against OX40 (CD134), a costimulatory receptor. Intravenous ivuxolimab was administered to patients every 2 weeks at six dose levels: 0.01, 0.1, 0.3, 1.5, 3 and 10 mg/kg. Of the roughly 54 dose-escalation patients, hepatocellular carcinoma was present in around 19, melanoma in approximately 15, renal cell carcinoma in 9 and head and neck cancer in 9. A male proportion of almost 85% and a mean age of roughly 58 years, ranging from 23 to 79, were recorded for the dose-escalation cohort. Patients were allowed to have had prior anti-PD-1, anti-PD-L1 or anti-CTLA-4 therapy, and about 40% of the dose-escalation patients had been treated with checkpoint inhibitors. Three dose-escalation patients achieved partial responses, one with hepatocellular carcinoma and two with cutaneous melanoma. Peripheral TCRbeta sequencing aimed to test whether ivuxolimab altered TCR sequence diversity and caused clonal T-cell expansion. The paper reports the monotherapy dose-escalation portion (N = 52 patients) of the phase I ivuxolimab trial. Study-level results and caveats: Low levels of normalized T-cell clonal expansion were also seen in some nonresponding patients. At doses from 0.1 to 3.0 mg/kg, clonal expansion was seen in both CD4+ and CD8+ blood T cells between baseline and week 6. After ivuxolimab, CD8+ T cells had more expanded clones than CD4+ T cells on average. Antigen specificity was not determined for the clonally expanded peripheral T cells. In partial responders in the 0.1-3.0 mg/kg groups, normalized peripheral clonal expansion was found to be among the lowest, especially among CD8+ T cells.

The trial excluded patients who had a history of autoimmune disease or were on systemic immunosuppression. Peripheral blood for TCR sequencing was collected from all dose cohorts at baseline, on cycle 4 day 1, and on cycle 7 day 1. The samples were drawn from a first-in-human, open-label, multicenter phase I dose-escalation trial of ivuxolimab. Adults with locally advanced or metastatic melanoma, renal cell, hepatocellular, or head and neck squamous cell carcinoma were enrolled in the trial. Before TCR sequencing, CD4+ T cells and CD8+ T cells were sorted from peripheral blood as separate populations. To sequence the TCRbeta CDR3 region, genomic DNA was isolated from the sorted cells. TCRbeta CDR3 regions were sequenced using the immunoSEQ Assay. TCRdb retrieved this table from immuneACCESS and kept in-frame rearrangements only. Not all clones are present; in checked studies, unresolved V genes account for under half, and no reason is known for the remainder. This sample lists 70,000 to 85,000 clones; 90% to 95% were detected once. About 11% of the sample comes from the top ten.

About this clone itself: Its binding antigen is unknown. No quality values exist for individual bases; no much larger clone is one base distant.

In the germline V gene (reference sequence), CDR1 corresponds to SEHNR and CDR2 to FQNEAQ. Relative to germline, V is 5 bases shorter and J is 6 bases shorter, with 20 bases between their ends. Including the terminal cysteine and phenylalanine, the CDR3 comprises 16 residues. Just the 48-base CDR3 DNA is kept, in frame starting at base 1. This receptor was taken from an adult with an advanced solid tumor such as melanoma, head and neck, liver or kidney cancer. Sequencing was performed on CD4+ or CD8+ T cells sorted from blood, taken in a trial of the OX40 agonist ivuxolimab. The chain joins TRBV7-9 to TRBJ2-1; the D region possibly corresponds to TRBD2 (6 bases align). The DNA is TGTGCCAGCAGCCCATGGCGGGGTGATGAGGCCAATGAGCAGTTCTTC. Translated, it reads CASSPWRGDEANEQFF. Full variable domain (CDR3 extended with the reference TRBV7-9 and TRBJ2-1 proteins): DTGVSQNPRHKITKRGQNVTFRCDPISEHNRLYWYRQTLGQGPEFLTYFQNEAQLEKSRLLSDRFSAERPKGSFSTLEIQRTEQGDSAMYLCASSPWRGDEANEQFFGPGTRLTVL.